The rows below give T cell receptor beta chains drawn from one sample of a study of cytomegalovirus exposure and HLA in healthy donors. Sequencing was performed with immunoSEQ multiplex PCR; in TCRdb, only in-frame clones are kept and a portion is missing. The profile covers around 140,000 clones, with 65% to 90% appearing a single time and roughly 2.8% taken by the ten largest. The material sequenced was PBMCs. The source of these receptors is a woman in her twenties or thirties in good health and CMV-seronegative. Both conserved end residues are part of each CDR3. A D gene is named only where the DNA matches it firmly. Part of the rows lack a size; the others show once, few, many or a class for expanded clones.

TRBJ2-2	NA	NA	TRBV2	CASIPDSYTGELFF	TGTGCCAGCATCCCTGACAGTTACACCGGGGAGCTGTTTTTT
TRBJ2-6	NA	NA	TRBV28	CASTPPGANVLTF	TGTGCCAGCACTCCCCCTGGGGCCAACGTCCTGACTTTC
TRBJ2-2	NA	TRBD2	TRBV7-9	CATTSFGRAGELFF	TGTGCCACCACCTCCTTCGGGAGGGCCGGGGAGCTGTTTTTT
TRBJ2-6	NA	NA	TRBV2	CASSGQSSGANVLTF	TGTGCCAGCAGTGGACAAAGCTCTGGGGCCAACGTCCTGACTTTC
TRBJ2-1	once	NA	TRBV9	CASSARRNPTNEQFF	TGTGCCAGCAGCGCCCGGCGGAACCCTACAAATGAGCAGTTCTTC
TRBJ1-5	NA	NA	TRBV6-5	CASKNRNQPQHF	TGTGCCAGCAAGAACAGAAATCAGCCCCAGCATTTT
TRBJ2-3	NA	NA	TRBV7-8	CASSLKRVITDTQYF	TGTGCCAGCAGCTTGAAACGGGTTATCACAGATACGCAGTATTTT
TRBJ1-1	NA	NA	TRBV19	CASSLGQNTEAFF	TGTGCCAGTAGTTTGGGACAGAACACTGAAGCTTTCTTT
TRBJ2-7	NA	TRBD1	TRBV30	CAWSPGGRYEQYF	TGTGCCTGGAGTCCAGGGGGCAGGTACGAGCAGTACTTC
TRBJ2-4	NA	NA	TRBV27	CASSPSLLAKNIQYF	TGTGCCAGCAGTCCTAGCCTACTAGCCAAAAACATTCAGTACTTC
TRBJ2-3	NA	NA	TRBV11-2	CASSDGTPTDTQYF	TGTGCCAGCAGCGACGGGACTCCCACAGATACGCAGTATTTT
TRBJ2-7	NA	TRBD2	TRBV9	CASSVRGGAFDEQYF	TGTGCCAGCAGCGTGCGGGGGGGCGCTTTCGACGAGCAGTACTTC
TRBJ2-5	NA	NA	TRBV4-1	CASSNRQAQETQYF	TGCGCCAGCAGCAACCGACAGGCCCAAGAGACCCAGTACTTC
TRBJ1-1	few	NA	TRBV7-3	CASSSTDRMNTEAFF	TGTGCCAGCAGCTCTACCGACAGGATGAACACTGAAGCTTTCTTT
TRBJ2-3	NA	TRBD2	TRBV9	CASSDGTRTDTQYF	TGTGCCAGCAGCGATGGGACTAGAACAGATACGCAGTATTTT
TRBJ1-1	NA	NA	TRBV28	CASSLPREAYEAFF	TGTGCCAGCAGTTTACCCAGGGAGGCATATGAAGCTTTCTTT
TRBJ1-4	NA	NA	TRBV7-9	CASSFDPGLGEKLFF	TGTGCCAGCAGCTTCGATCCGGGACTCGGGGAAAAACTGTTTTTT
TRBJ2-7	once	NA	TRBV30	CAWSGGNLYEQYF	TGTGCCTGGAGTGGCGGGAACCTCTACGAGCAGTACTTC
TRBJ2-7	NA	NA	TRBV18	CASSSKQYYEQYF	TGTGCCAGCTCATCGAAACAGTACTACGAGCAGTACTTC
TRBJ2-1	NA	NA	TRBV2	CASSLQVYNEQFF	TGTGCCAGCAGCCTACAGGTCTACAATGAGCAGTTCTTC
TRBJ2-2	NA	NA	TRBV5-1	CASSPTPSTGELFF	TGCGCCAGCAGCCCTACTCCATCGACCGGGGAGCTGTTTTTT
TRBJ1-6	NA	NA	TRBV2	CATEMEVNSPLHF	TGTGCCACCGAGATGGAGGTGAATTCACCCCTCCACTTT
TRBJ1-4	NA	NA	TRBV7-9	CASSLAGRIVEKLFF	TGTGCCAGCAGCTTAGCGGGGCGGATAGTTGAAAAACTGTTTTTT
TRBJ2-3	NA	TRBD2	TRBV28	CASSLSGVLWEGLDTQYF	TGTGCCAGCAGTTTATCGGGGGTGTTATGGGAGGGCCTGGATACGCAGTATTTT